The 11 T cell receptor beta chains below all came from one sample that was sequenced in a study of shared clonotypes between healthy human individuals. The repertoire was sequenced with immunoSEQ multiplex PCR; TCRdb's copy has only in-frame clones and lacks some. The sample shows roughly 1,000,000 clones, around 82% of them seen only once. The sequenced material came from memory CD4+ T cells from PBMCs. Indicated subset: CD45RA-negative fraction. These receptors all come from a man between 18 and 29 years old in good health. Some clones in this sample may be carry-over from other donors' samples.

This chain's CDR3 is CASSEERLAGGSYEQYF. The CDR3 DNA follows: TGTGCCAGCAGTGAAGAACGTCTAGCGGGAGGATCCTACGAGCAGTACTTC. This chain uses TRBV2 with TRBJ2-7, with 11 bases that match TRBD2. Germline CDR1 and CDR2: SNHLY and FYNNEI. The CDR3 is 17 residues long. V gave up 1 base and J gave up 1 base; unmatched junction bases: 6.

This clone was found a few times. Written as DNA, the CDR3 is TGTGCCAGCAGCACAACAGGGGTCGACATTCAGTACTTC. Protein product: CASSTTGVDIQYF. The chain employs TRBV7-3 and TRBJ2-4; 7 bases line up with TRBD1. CDR3 size: 13 residues. V lost 5 bases and J lost 8; bases outside the gene matches: 6. Germline CDR1 and CDR2: SGHTA and FQGTGA. Full variable domain (rest looked up from reference TRBV7-3 and TRBJ2-4): GAGVSQTPSNKVTEKGKYVELRCDPISGHTALYWYRQSLGQGPEFLIYFQGTGAADDSGLPNDRFFAVRPEGSVSTLKIQRTERGDSAVYLCASSTTGVDIQYFGAGTRLSVL.

The chain is built from TRBV4-3 and TRBJ1-1; 7 nucleotides match TRBD1. Germline trimming cut 4 bases from V and 5 bases from J; bases unmatched to any gene: 10. The CDR3 extends over 15 amino acids. Germline CDR1 LGHNA, CDR2 YSLEER. CDR3 in amino acids: CASSLLQGLKTEAFF. DNA for the CDR3: TGCGCCAGCAGCCTATTACAGGGGCTCAAAACTGAAGCTTTCTTT.

The chain has TRBV6-6 and TRBJ2-3; D may match TRBD1 or TRBD2 (5 bases each). Trimming removed 4 bases at V and 4 bases at J, with 12 bases between. Germline V gene sequence: CDR1 MNHNY, CDR2 SVGAGI (reference sequence). CDR3 length: 14 residues. The CDR3 nucleotides read TGTGCCAGCAGTTCCCCGGGGCTTGCAGATACGCAGTATTTT. This translates into CASSSPGLADTQYF.

Concerning this clone: Other DNA sequences from this sample encode an identical CDR3 as well. The rearrangement joins TRBV19 to TRBJ2-7, with TRBD2 matching over 10 bases. Germline CDR1 reads LNHDA; CDR2 reads SQIVND (reference sequence). The length of the CDR3 is 14 residues. J was trimmed by 4 bases and V by 1 base; bases with no gene match: 1. CDR3 loop: CASSIGTSGYEQYF. CDR3 DNA: TGTGCCAGTAGTATAGGGACTAGCGGTTACGAGCAGTACTTC.

This clone was observed a single time. The V gene is TRBV6-1, the J gene TRBJ2-7; 8 positions match TRBD2. Trimming took 2 bases from V and 7 from J; bases not matched to a gene: 16. From germline, CDR1 is MNHNS and CDR2 SASEGT. The CDR3 runs to 17 residues. The CDR3 protein is CASSERWASGPLMEQYF. CDR3 in DNA: TGTGCCAGCAGTGAACGGTGGGCTAGCGGGCCCCTTATGGAGCAGTACTTC.

This clone appeared a single time. The chain is built from TRBV11-2 and TRBJ2-6; D not resolved. The CDR3 extends over 16 amino acids. V dropped 1 base and J dropped 4 bases, with 11 bases sitting between them. Germline assignment: CDR1 SGHAT and CDR2 FQNNGV. In DNA, the CDR3 is TGTGCCAGCAGCTTAGTCGGTTCATCCGGGGCCAACGTCCTGACTTTC. Translating it yields CASSLVGSSGANVLTF.

This rearrangement joins TRBV18 to TRBJ1-2; 7 bases align to TRBD1. The CDR3 totals 14 residues. Per the germline V gene, CDR1 is KGHSH and CDR2 is LQKENI. V was clipped by 6 bases and J by 2 bases; unmatched bases: 6. CDR3 sequence reads: CASSSTGQNYGYTF. In DNA form, the CDR3 reads TGTGCCAGCTCGTCGACGGGACAGAACTATGGCTACACCTTC. The variable domain in full, with the rest retrieved from reference TRBV18 and TRBJ1-2, is NAGVMQNPRHLVRRRGQEARLRCSPMKGHSHVYWYRQLPEEGLKFMVYLQKENIIDESGMPKERFSAEFPKEGPSILRIQQVVRGDSAAYFCASSSTGQNYGYTFGSGTRLTVV.

Comment on this clone: This likely reflects a read error, since a far larger clone is one base away. Within the sample, other DNA sequences also encode this same CDR3. This chain connects TRBV7-3 to TRBJ1-1; possible D gene TRBD1, 6 bases. CDR1 and CDR2 from the germline V gene are SGHTA and FQGTGA. This CDR3 spans 13 amino acids. The DNA of the CDR3 is TGTGCCAGTAGCTTAAGGGGGGACACTGAAGCTTTCTTT. Protein: CASSLRGDTEAFF.

The gene calls are TRBV15 and TRBJ1-1; D is possibly TRBD1 (5 bases). This CDR3 is 14 amino acids long. Trimming left V 0 bases short and J 2 bases short, with 7 bases between. CDR1 is LNHNV, CDR2 YYDKDF, per germline (reference sequence). CDR3 protein: CATSRDRANTEAFF. Here the CDR3 DNA reads TGTGCCACCAGCAGAGACAGGGCTAACACTGAAGCTTTCTTT.

The rearrangement joins TRBV11-2 to TRBJ2-1; D not resolved. CDR3 length: 16 amino acids. Germline V gene data show CDR1 as SGHAT and CDR2 as FQNNGV. V gave up 5 bases and J gave up 0 bases, with 14 bases separating them. Here the CDR3 DNA reads TGTGCCAGCAGCCCTCTCGAATACAGCTCCTACAATGAGCAGTTCTTC. It translates to CASSPLEYSSYNEQFF.